This T cell receptor (beta chain) comes out of a study of vaccination and CD4 T cells after COVID-19. The treatment is: roughly nine-day PBMC culture with coronavirus spike peptide pools or control peptides (ViraFEST assay). The V end was cut by 4 bases, the J end by 2 bases, with 6 bases between. CDR1 KGHSH and CDR2 LQKENI come from the germline V gene. The CDR3 contains 14 residues. Oncomine TCR Beta short-read sequencing was applied to DNA from cultured CD4+ T cells. The authors extracted genomic DNA from cultured CD4+ T cells. TCRdb reprocessed the PCR reads with MiXCR, giving one entry per CDR3 protein. Among around 19,000 distinct CDR3 sequences listed, roughly 49% were seen once. This clonotype was seen only once. Its specificity is not known.

V and J are TRBV18 and TRBJ2-6, with TRBD1 as a possible D gene (5 bases). The TCR sequence derives from a human donor who had recovered from COVID-19. Sequencing used CD4+ T cells from blood, cultured in vitro. In DNA form, the CDR3 reads TGTGCCAGCTCACAGGGGACTGGGGCCAACGTCCTGACTTTC. It encodes CASSQGTGANVLTF.